This T cell receptor (beta chain) was sequenced during a study of cytomegalovirus exposure and HLA in healthy donors. Broader study findings: Most likely, a cluster of highly shared sequence variants arose as a sequencing artifact. V- and J-gene trimming of TCR beta was linked (in a later analysis) to a missense DCLRE1C variant.

This clone was counted only a few times. Its antigen is undetermined. Looked up from germline, CDR1 is LGHNT and CDR2 is FRNRAP. V lost 6 bases to trimming and J lost 2 bases; unmatched junction nucleotides: 4. This CDR3 comprises 14 residues. The PCR employed 60 Vbeta primers together with 13 Jbeta primers. Assay: immunoSEQ multiplex PCR; the TCRdb copy retains only in-frame clones and omits some. The sample yields roughly 140,000 clones, around 80% seen once. The J gene is TRBJ1-2, the V gene TRBV12-5, with 9 bases fitting TRBD1. This clonotype was obtained from a man between 18 and 29 years old in good health and CMV-seronegative. The specimen sequenced was PBMCs. This chain's CDR3 is CASGKDRGNYGYTF. DNA of the CDR3: TGTGCTAGTGGCAAGGACAGGGGAAACTATGGCTACACCTTC.